This TCR beta chain stems from a study of T cell clonality in common variable immunodeficiency. Study-level findings and limits: Repertoire-complication correlations in CVID were limited by patient heterogeneity. CVID subjects shared fewer TCRbeta clones than healthy controls did. Fewer deletions and N-nucleotide insertions were reportedly seen in common variable immunodeficiency TCR beta sequences.

TCRdb's copy holds only in-frame clones and misses some; the assay was immunoSEQ multiplex PCR. The specimen has about 34,000 clones, none found just once. On this clone: Its antigen is unidentified. A far larger clone differs by one base, so this is likely a read error.

Sequencing was done on a sample of peripheral blood mononuclear cells. The TCR comes from a person aged 18-70 years in good health.

CDR3 sequence: CASSPGTSDYNEQFF. Incomplete CDR3 DNA: TGTGCCAGCAGCCCCGGGACTAGCGACTACAATGAG. This chain links TRBV7-9 with TRBJ2-1; 10 nucleotides match TRBD2. The missing CDR3 end, 3 residues past where the read stops, is filled in from the germline J gene. Per the germline V gene, CDR1 is SEHNR and CDR2 is FQNEAQ (reference sequence). This CDR3 spans 15 amino acids. V trimming: 5 bases; J trimming: 3 bases; junction bases outside the gene matches: 4. Looking up the rest from reference TRBV7-9 and TRBJ2-1 gives the full variable domain: DTGVSQNPRHKITKRGQNVTFRCDPISEHNRLYWYRQTLGQGPEFLTYFQNEAQLEKSRLLSDRFSAERPKGSFSTLEIQRTEQGDSAMYLCASSPGTSDYNEQFFGPGTRLTVL.